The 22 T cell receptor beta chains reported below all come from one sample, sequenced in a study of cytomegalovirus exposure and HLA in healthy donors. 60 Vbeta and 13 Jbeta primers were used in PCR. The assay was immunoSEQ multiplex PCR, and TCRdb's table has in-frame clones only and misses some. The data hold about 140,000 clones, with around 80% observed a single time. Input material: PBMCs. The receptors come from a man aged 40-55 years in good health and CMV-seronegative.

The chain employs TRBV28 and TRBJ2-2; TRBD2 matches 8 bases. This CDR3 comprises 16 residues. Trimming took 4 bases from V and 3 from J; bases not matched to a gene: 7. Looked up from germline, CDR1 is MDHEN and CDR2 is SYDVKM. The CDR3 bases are TGTGCCAGCAGTTCGCCGGGGGGGGCTGACACCGGGGAGCTGTTTTTT. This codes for CASSSPGGADTGELFF.

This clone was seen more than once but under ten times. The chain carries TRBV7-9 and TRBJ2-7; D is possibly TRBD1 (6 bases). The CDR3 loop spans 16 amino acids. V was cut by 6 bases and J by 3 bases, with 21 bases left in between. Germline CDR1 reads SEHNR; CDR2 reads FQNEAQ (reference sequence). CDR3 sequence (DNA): TGTGCCAGCAGTTCCCCACAAGGGGGAAGCCTCTACGAGCAGTACTTC. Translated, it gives CASSSPQGGSLYEQYF.

CDR3 bases: TGTGCCAGCAGCGCAACATATGTATCGACCGGGGAGCTGTTTTTT. Its protein is CASSATYVSTGELFF. The V call is TRBV7-8, the J call TRBJ2-2; D is uncertain. This CDR3 contains 15 residues. V was pared by 5 bases and J by 5 bases, with 15 bases between. CDR1 and CDR2 from the germline V gene are SGHVS and FQNEAQ.

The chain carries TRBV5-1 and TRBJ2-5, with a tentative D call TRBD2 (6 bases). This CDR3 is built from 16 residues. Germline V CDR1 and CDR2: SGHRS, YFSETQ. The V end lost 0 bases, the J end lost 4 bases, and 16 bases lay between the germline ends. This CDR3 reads CASSLVSSRGTETQYF. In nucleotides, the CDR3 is TGCGCCAGCAGCTTGGTTTCCTCACGGGGGACAGAGACCCAGTACTTC.

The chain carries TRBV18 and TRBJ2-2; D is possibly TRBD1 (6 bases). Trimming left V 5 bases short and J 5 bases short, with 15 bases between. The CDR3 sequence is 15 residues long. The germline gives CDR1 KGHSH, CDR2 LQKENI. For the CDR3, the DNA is TGTGCCAGCTCATCTCCACAGGGCTCAACCGGGGAGCTGTTTTTT. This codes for CASSSPQGSTGELFF.

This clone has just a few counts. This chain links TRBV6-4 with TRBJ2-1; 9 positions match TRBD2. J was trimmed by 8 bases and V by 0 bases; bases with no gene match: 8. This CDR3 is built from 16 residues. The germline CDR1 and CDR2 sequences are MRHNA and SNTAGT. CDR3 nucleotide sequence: TGTGCCAGCAGTGACTCGATCGCGGGGGGGATGGATGAGCAGTTCTTC. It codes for CASSDSIAGGMDEQFF.

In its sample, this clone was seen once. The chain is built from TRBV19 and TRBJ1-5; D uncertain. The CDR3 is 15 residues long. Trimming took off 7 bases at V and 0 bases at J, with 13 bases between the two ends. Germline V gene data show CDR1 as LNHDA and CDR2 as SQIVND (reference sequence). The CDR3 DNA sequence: TGTGCCAGTACCGTGGGCACATATAGCAATCAGCCCCAGCATTTT. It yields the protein CASTVGTYSNQPQHF.

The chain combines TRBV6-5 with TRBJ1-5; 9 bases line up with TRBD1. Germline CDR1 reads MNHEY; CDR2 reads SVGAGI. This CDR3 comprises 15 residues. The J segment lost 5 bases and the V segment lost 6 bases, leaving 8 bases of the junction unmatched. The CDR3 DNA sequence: TGTGCCAGCAGCCGGGGACAGGGCGGCGATCAGCCCCAGCATTTT. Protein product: CASSRGQGGDQPQHF.

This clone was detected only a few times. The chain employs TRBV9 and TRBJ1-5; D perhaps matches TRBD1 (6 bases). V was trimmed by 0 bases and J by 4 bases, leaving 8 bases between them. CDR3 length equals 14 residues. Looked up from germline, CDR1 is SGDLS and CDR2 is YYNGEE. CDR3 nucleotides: TGTGCCAGCAGCGTAGGAGGGGGAAATCAGCCCCAGCATTTT. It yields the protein CASSVGGGNQPQHF. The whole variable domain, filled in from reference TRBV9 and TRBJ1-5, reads DSGVTQTPKHLITATGQRVTLRCSPRSGDLSVYWYQQSLDQGLQFLIQYYNGEERAKGNILERFSAQQFPDLHSELNLSSLELGDSALYFCASSVGGGNQPQHFGDGTRLSIL.

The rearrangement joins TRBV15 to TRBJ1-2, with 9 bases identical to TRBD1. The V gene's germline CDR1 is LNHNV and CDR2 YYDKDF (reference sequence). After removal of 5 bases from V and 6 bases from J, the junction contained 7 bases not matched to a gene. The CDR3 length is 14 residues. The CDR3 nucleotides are TGTGCCACCAGCTTGACGGGACAGGGAGATGGCTACACCTTC. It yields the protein CATSLTGQGDGYTF.

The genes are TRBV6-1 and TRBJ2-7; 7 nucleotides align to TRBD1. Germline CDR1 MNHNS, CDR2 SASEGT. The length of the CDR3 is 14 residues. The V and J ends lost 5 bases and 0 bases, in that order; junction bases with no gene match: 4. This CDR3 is CASSLDRSSYEQYF. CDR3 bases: TGTGCCAGCAGTTTGGACAGGAGCTCCTACGAGCAGTACTTC.

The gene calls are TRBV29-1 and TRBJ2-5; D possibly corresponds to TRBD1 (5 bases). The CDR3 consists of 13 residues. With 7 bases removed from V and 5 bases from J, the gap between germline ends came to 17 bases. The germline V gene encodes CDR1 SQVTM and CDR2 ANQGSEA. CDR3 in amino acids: CSAAVGAWETQYF. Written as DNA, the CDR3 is TGCAGCGCCGCAGTTGGGGCTTGGGAGACCCAGTACTTC.

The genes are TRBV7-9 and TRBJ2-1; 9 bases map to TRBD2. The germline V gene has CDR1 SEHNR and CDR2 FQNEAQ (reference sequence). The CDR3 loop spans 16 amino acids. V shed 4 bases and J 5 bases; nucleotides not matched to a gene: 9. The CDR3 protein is CASSSRKTSGDNEQFF. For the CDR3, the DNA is TGTGCCAGCAGCTCAAGAAAGACTAGCGGAGACAATGAGCAGTTCTTC.

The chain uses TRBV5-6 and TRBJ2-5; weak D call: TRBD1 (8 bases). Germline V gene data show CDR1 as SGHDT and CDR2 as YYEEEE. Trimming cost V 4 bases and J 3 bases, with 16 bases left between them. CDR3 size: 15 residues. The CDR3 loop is CASSGGDRRKETQYF. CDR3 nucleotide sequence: TGTGCCAGCAGCGGGGGGGACAGGAGGAAAGAGACCCAGTACTTC. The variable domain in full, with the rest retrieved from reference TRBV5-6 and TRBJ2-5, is DAGVTQSPTHLIKTRGQQVTLRCSPKSGHDTVSWYQQALGQGPQFIFQYYEEEERQRGNFPDRFSGHQFPNYSSELNVNALLLGDSALYLCASSGGDRRKETQYFGPGTRLLVL.

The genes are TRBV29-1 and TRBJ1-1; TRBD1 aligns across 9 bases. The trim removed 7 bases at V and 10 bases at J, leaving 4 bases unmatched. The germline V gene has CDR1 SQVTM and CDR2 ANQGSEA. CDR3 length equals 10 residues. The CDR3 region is CSAGTGRAFF. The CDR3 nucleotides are TGCAGCGCCGGGACAGGGAGAGCTTTCTTT. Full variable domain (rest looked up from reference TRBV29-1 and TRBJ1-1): SAVISQKPSRDICQRGTSLTIQCQVDSQVTMMFWYRQQPGQSLTLIATANQGSEATYESGFVIDKFPISRPNLTFSTLTVSNMSPEDSSIYLCSAGTGRAFFGQGTRLTVV.

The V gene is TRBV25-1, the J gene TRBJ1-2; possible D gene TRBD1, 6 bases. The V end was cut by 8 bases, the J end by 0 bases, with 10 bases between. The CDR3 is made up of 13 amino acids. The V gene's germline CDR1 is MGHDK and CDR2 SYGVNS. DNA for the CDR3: TGTGCCAGCGAGGACAGAACTAACTATGGCTACACCTTC. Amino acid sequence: CASEDRTNYGYTF.

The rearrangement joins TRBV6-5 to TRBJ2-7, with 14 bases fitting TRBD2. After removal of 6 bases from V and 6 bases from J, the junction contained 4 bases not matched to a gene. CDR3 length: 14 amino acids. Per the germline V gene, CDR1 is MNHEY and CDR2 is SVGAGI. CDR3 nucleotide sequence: TGTGCCAGCAGCCAGGGACTAGCGGGAGCCGAGCAGTACTTC. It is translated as CASSQGLAGAEQYF.

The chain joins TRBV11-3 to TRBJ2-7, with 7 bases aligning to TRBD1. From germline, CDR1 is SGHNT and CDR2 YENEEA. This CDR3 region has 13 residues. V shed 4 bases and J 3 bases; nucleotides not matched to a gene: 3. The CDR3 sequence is CASSSSGGYEQYF. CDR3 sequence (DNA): TGTGCCAGCAGCTCCTCAGGGGGCTACGAGCAGTACTTC.

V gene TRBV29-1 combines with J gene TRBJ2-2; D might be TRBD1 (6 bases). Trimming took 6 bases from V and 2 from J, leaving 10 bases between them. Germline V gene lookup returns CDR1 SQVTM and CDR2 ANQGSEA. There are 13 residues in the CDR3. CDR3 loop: CSVETGNTGELFF. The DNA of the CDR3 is TGCAGCGTCGAGACAGGCAACACCGGGGAGCTGTTTTTT.

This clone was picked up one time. CDR3 coding DNA: TGTGCCAGCAGCTTACTGGGGCGGGAATTTGGAGAGACCCAGTACTTC. Protein product: CASSLLGREFGETQYF. The rearrangement joins TRBV7-2 to TRBJ2-5; D is perhaps TRBD2 (6 bases). V was shortened by 2 bases and J by 4 bases, with 17 bases between the two germline ends. Germline lookup yields CDR1 SGHTA and CDR2 FQGNSA. This CDR3 has 16 residues.

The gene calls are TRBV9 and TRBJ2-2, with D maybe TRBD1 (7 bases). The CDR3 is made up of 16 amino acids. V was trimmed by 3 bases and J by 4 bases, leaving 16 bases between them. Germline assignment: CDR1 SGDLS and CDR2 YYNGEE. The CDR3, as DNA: TGTGCCAGCAGCGCTAGGGGGCGGGAACTCACCGGGGAGCTGTTTTTT. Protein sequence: CASSARGRELTGELFF.

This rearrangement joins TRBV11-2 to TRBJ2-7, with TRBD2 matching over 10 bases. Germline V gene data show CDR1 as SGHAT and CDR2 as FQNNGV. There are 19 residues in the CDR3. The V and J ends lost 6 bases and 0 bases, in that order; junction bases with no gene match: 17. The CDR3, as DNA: TGTGCCAGCAGTACCCAGGGTGGGGTAGCGGGAGGAGTCTCCTACGAGCAGTACTTC. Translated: CASSTQGGVAGGVSYEQYF.